In its sample, the clone carrying this TCR beta chain was seen once. What it recognizes is unknown. The data derive from a study of T cell responses to AZD1222 COVID-19 vaccine. CDR1 is KGHSH, CDR2 LQKENI, per germline. This CDR3 contains 16 residues. The V gene lost 3 bases and the J gene lost 2 bases, with 13 bases spanning the gap. Assay: immunoSEQ multiplex PCR; the TCRdb copy retains only in-frame clones and omits some. The sample has roughly 120,000 clones, roughly 94% seen once. Findings and caveats of the study: An increase in Spike-specific TCR breadth and depth was observed after two AZD1222 doses.

This TCR derives from an adult in good health. Here the sequenced sample was peripheral blood, taken on day 0 of AZD1222 vaccination. The chain carries TRBV18 and TRBJ1-4, with a possible D match to TRBD1 (5 bases). CDR3: CASSPQRGATNEKLFF. The CDR3 nucleotides are TGTGCCAGCTCACCGCAGAGGGGTGCCACTAATGAAAAACTGTTTTTT.